This passage covers 19 T cell receptor beta chains from one sample sequenced in a study of T cell clones after liver transplantation. Profiled with immunoSEQ multiplex PCR; TCRdb holds only in-frame clones, not every one. The top ten hold around 14% of the sample, which has tens of thousands of clones, 86% seen once. Specimen: CD8+ T cells from blood, collected 12 months after liver transplant. Every receptor here comes from a human patient who received a liver transplant. The graft donor may have contributed some T cells.

This clone was recorded once. This sequence joins TRBV27 and TRBJ2-4; tentative D call: TRBD2 (6 bases). Trimming removed 5 bases at V and 8 bases at J, with 22 bases between. Per the germline V gene, CDR1 is MNHEY and CDR2 is SMNVEV (reference sequence). The CDR3 runs to 16 residues. CDR3 loop: CASSAVPGLRADIQYF. CDR3 in DNA: TGTGCCAGCAGTGCCGTACCGGGACTTAGGGCGGACATTCAGTACTTC.

The chain recombines TRBV19 with TRBJ1-1, with D unresolved. V lost 3 bases to trimming and J lost 6 bases, with 11 bases between them. Germline V gene lookup returns CDR1 LNHDA and CDR2 SQIVND (reference sequence). The CDR3 totals 13 residues. The CDR3 is CASSMGSASEAFF. Here the CDR3 DNA reads TGTGCCAGTAGTATGGGCAGCGCTTCTGAAGCTTTCTTT.

The chain couples TRBV9 to TRBJ1-2, with TRBD1 identical over 7 bases. Trimming at V came to 4 bases and at J to 4 bases, leaving 13 bases not matched to a gene. This CDR3 has 16 residues. Germline V gene data show CDR1 as SGDLS and CDR2 as YYNGEE. In DNA form, the CDR3 reads TGTGCCAGCAGCATAACCCGGGACAGAATCTTCTATGGCTACACCTTC. Protein sequence: CASSITRDRIFYGYTF. Supplemented by reference TRBV9 and TRBJ1-2, the full variable domain reads DSGVTQTPKHLITATGQRVTLRCSPRSGDLSVYWYQQSLDQGLQFLIQYYNGEERAKGNILERFSAQQFPDLHSELNLSSLELGDSALYFCASSITRDRIFYGYTFGSGTRLTVV.

The CDR3 DNA is TGTGCCAGTAGTCCGCGTAGCGGGAGGGCCGTCTACGAGCAGTACTTC. Its translation: CASSPRSGRAVYEQYF. The chain employs TRBV19 and TRBJ2-7; 11 bases are a match to TRBD2. Germline assignment: CDR1 LNHDA and CDR2 SQIVND (reference sequence). V shed 5 bases, J shed 3 bases, and the junction held 9 bases outside the gene matches. The CDR3 has 16 amino acids.

V is TRBV2 and J is TRBJ1-3; 8 nucleotides match TRBD1. With 9 bases clipped from V and 2 bases from J, the junction kept 3 bases outside the gene matches. Per germline, CDR1 SNHLY and CDR2 FYNNEI. CDR3 length: 13 residues. The CDR3 protein is CARRTGTGNTIYF. CDR3 sequence (DNA): TGTGCCAGGAGGACAGGGACTGGAAACACCATATATTTT.

V and J are TRBV7-9 and TRBJ2-4, with a tentative D call TRBD2 (6 bases). Germline CDR1 is SEHNR and CDR2 is FQNEAQ (reference sequence). The V end was cut by 4 bases, the J end by 0 bases, with 10 bases between. CDR3 length: 15 residues. The CDR3 bases are TGTGCCAGCAGCTCATTCGGGAGAGCCAAAAACATTCAGTACTTC. As protein: CASSSFGRAKNIQYF.

The chain joins TRBV7-9 to TRBJ2-5, with 7 bases matching TRBD1. There are 14 residues in the CDR3. CDR1 and CDR2 (germline): SEHNR, FQNEAQ (reference sequence). Trimming cost V 5 bases and J 1 base; bases outside gene matches: 4. The CDR3 nucleotides read TGTGCCAGCAGCCCCGGGACAGCCCAAGAGACCCAGTACTTC. This encodes CASSPGTAQETQYF. Using reference TRBV7-9 and TRBJ2-5 for the parts outside the CDR3, the full variable domain is DTGVSQNPRHKITKRGQNVTFRCDPISEHNRLYWYRQTLGQGPEFLTYFQNEAQLEKSRLLSDRFSAERPKGSFSTLEIQRTEQGDSAMYLCASSPGTAQETQYFGPGTRLLVL.

This chain connects TRBV28 to TRBJ1-2, with no clear D. The CDR3 loop spans 15 amino acids. CDR1 is MDHEN and CDR2 is SYDVKM in the germline V gene. Trimming shortened V by 3 bases and J by 6 bases, and 17 bases separated the two germline ends. This chain's CDR3 is CASSLSGRQKHGYTF. The CDR3, as DNA: TGTGCCAGCAGTTTGTCGGGCCGACAAAAGCATGGCTACACCTTC.

The rearrangement links TRBV27 to TRBJ1-2; D remains ambiguous. The CDR3 totals 13 residues. Per the germline V gene, CDR1 is MNHEY and CDR2 is SMNVEV (reference sequence). V was pared by 2 bases and J by 2 bases, with 6 bases between. The CDR3 DNA reads TGTGCCAGCAGTTTACGGCGAAACTATGGCTACACCTTC. It translates to CASSLRRNYGYTF.

V gene TRBV27 combines with J gene TRBJ1-5; D may be TRBD1 (5 bases). Germline CDR1 reads MNHEY; CDR2 reads SMNVEV (reference sequence). Trimming left V 6 bases short and J 1 base short, with 16 bases between. This CDR3 has 16 residues. The CDR3 region is CASRKGVGGSNQPQHF. The CDR3 DNA reads as TGTGCCAGCAGGAAGGGCGTTGGGGGGAGCAATCAGCCCCAGCATTTT.

This clone was detected only once. The CDR3 region is CASSNHQGLNTEAFF. In DNA, the CDR3 is TGTGCCAGCAGTAACCACCAGGGGCTGAACACTGAAGCTTTCTTT. The chain is built from TRBV6-1 and TRBJ1-1, with D perhaps TRBD1 (6 bases). Looked up from germline, CDR1 is MNHNS and CDR2 is SASEGT. Trimming took 5 bases from V and 0 from J, leaving 13 bases between them. The CDR3 is 15 residues long.

Comment on this clone: At one end the junction does not follow the germline gene, possibly because of a read error. V is TRBV5-1 and J is TRBJ2-7; D is unclear. This CDR3 region has 14 residues. Germline V gene sequence: CDR1 SGHRS, CDR2 YFSETQ. CDR3 DNA sequence: TGTGCCAGCAGCTCCTCGTTAGTCAGGTACGAGCAGTACTTC. This translates into CASSSSLVRYEQYF. Complete variable domain (other parts from reference TRBV5-1 and TRBJ2-7): KAGVTQTPRYLIKTRGQQVTLSCSPISGHRSVSWYQQTPGQGLQFLFEYFSETQRNKGNFPGRFSGRQFSNSRSEMNVSTLELGDSALYLCASSSSLVRYEQYFGPGTRLTVT.

This chain connects TRBV6-5 to TRBJ2-7, with D perhaps matching TRBD2 (6 bases). Germline V lookup: CDR1 MNHEY, CDR2 SVGAGI. V lost 2 bases and J lost 5, with 19 bases in between. This CDR3 is 16 amino acids long. In DNA form, the CDR3 reads TGTGCCAGCAGTTACGATGCCGGGACTGAAGACGACGAGCAGTACTTC. Translated, it gives CASSYDAGTEDDEQYF.

V is TRBV7-9 and J is TRBJ2-7; 7 bases line up with TRBD1. Germline V lookup: CDR1 SEHNR, CDR2 FQNEAQ (reference sequence). The CDR3 loop spans 14 amino acids. V lost 4 bases to trimming and J lost 2 bases; unmatched junction nucleotides: 5. Here the CDR3 reads CASSSDRSPYEQYF. The DNA of the CDR3 is TGTGCCAGCAGCTCGGACAGGAGTCCCTACGAGCAGTACTTC.

The rearrangement joins TRBV13 to TRBJ2-7; 8 bases fit TRBD2. The CDR3 loop spans 18 amino acids. Germline CDR1 is PRHDT and CDR2 is FYEKMQ (reference sequence). Trimming took 0 bases from V and 2 from J; bases not matched to a gene: 12. The CDR3 DNA reads as TGTGCCAGCAGCTTAGGGATTGAGGGACTAGGTAATCCCTACGAGCAGTACTTC. Translation gives CASSLGIEGLGNPYEQYF.

The rearrangement links TRBV5-1 to TRBJ2-1; D is perhaps TRBD2 (6 bases). Germline V gene data show CDR1 as SGHRS and CDR2 as YFSETQ. Trimming took off 4 bases at V and 4 bases at J, with 18 bases between the two ends. The CDR3 runs 16 residues. CDR3: CASSLGLGSRYNEQFF. The CDR3 nucleotides read TGCGCCAGCAGCCTTGGACTCGGGAGCAGGTACAATGAGCAGTTCTTC.

J is TRBJ2-7 and V is TRBV7-9, with a tentative D call TRBD1 (6 bases). Germline assignment: CDR1 SEHNR and CDR2 FQNEAQ (reference sequence). This CDR3 contains 15 residues. Trimming stripped 2 bases from V and 2 bases from J, with 13 bases between. The CDR3 DNA sequence: TGTGCCAGCAGCTTAAGCTACGGGACAACCTACGAGCAGTACTTC. Translation: CASSLSYGTTYEQYF.

The chain couples TRBV19 to TRBJ2-1; 7 bases align to TRBD2. The V gene's germline CDR1 is LNHDA and CDR2 SQIVND (reference sequence). Trimming removed 3 bases from V and 3 bases from J; junction bases left unmatched: 2. The CDR3 has 14 amino acids. The CDR3 is CASSMGGFYNEQFF. The DNA of the CDR3 is TGTGCCAGTAGTATGGGAGGGTTCTACAATGAGCAGTTCTTC.

This clone has only a few counts. CDR3 residues: CASSYSRHARTEAFF. CDR3 sequence (DNA): TGTGCCAGCAGTTACTCAAGGCACGCGAGGACTGAAGCTTTCTTT. This chain links TRBV6-5 with TRBJ1-1, with unresolved D. V was shortened by 0 bases and J by 5 bases, with 13 bases between the two germline ends. Germline V CDR1 and CDR2: MNHEY, SVGAGI. The CDR3 totals 15 residues.